This T cell receptor (beta chain) was identified in a study of CD8 T cells in ankylosing spondylitis. Study-wide findings and caveats: Those disease-linked clones were CD8+; they were also relatively rare in peripheral blood. Among TCR beta sequences, a motif of several highly homologous variants appeared characteristic of ankylosing spondylitis blood. Disease-linked clones were reportedly significantly enriched in matched ankylosing spondylitis synovial fluid.

About this clonotype: The antigen is undetermined.

Looked up from germline, CDR1 is SQVTM and CDR2 is ANQGSEA. V lost 1 base, J lost 3 bases, and 9 bases lay in between. CDR3 size: 14 residues. A quantitative 5'-RACE method, one with molecular barcodes, was used to make TCR beta libraries. TCRdb processed the 5' RACE reads anew with MiXCR; each CDR3 protein has one entry. This sample has around 220,000 distinct CDR3 sequences, with about 18% found just once. The source is a male donor with ankylosing spondylitis. Sample: blood, either unsorted or a sorted T cell fraction (not recorded which). The chain is built from TRBV29-1 and TRBJ2-2; D might be TRBD1 (6 bases). The CDR3 is CSVEGTDYTGELFF. The CDR3 DNA follows: TGCAGCGTTGAAGGGACAGACTACACCGGGGAGCTGTTTTTT.